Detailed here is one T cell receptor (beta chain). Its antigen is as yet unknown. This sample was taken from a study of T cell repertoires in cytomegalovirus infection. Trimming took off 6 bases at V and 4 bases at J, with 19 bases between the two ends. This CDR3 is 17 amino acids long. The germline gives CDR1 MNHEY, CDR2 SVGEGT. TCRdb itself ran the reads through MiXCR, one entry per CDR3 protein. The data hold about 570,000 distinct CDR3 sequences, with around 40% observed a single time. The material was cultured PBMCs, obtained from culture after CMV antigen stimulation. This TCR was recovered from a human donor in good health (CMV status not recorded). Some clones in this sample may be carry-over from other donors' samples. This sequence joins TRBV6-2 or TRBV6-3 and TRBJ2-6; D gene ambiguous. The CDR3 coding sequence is TGTGCCAGCAGCACAACTGGACGGGCTGGGGGGGCCAACGTCCTGACTTTC. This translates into CASSTTGRAGGANVLTF.